This is a list of T cell receptor beta chains from one sample in a study of blood T cell repertoires in COVID-19. Clones were read by immunoSEQ multiplex PCR, and TCRdb kept only the in-frame ones, dropping some. The data show a few hundred thousand clones, roughly four fifths seen once. The sequenced material came from PBMCs or T cells enriched from blood (not recorded which). Every receptor here comes from a woman aged 45-65 years who had recovered from COVID-19. CDR3s include the opening cysteine and the closing phenylalanine or tryptophan. Each record gives: J gene, clone size, D gene, V gene, CDR3 protein. A D gene is named only where the DNA matches it firmly. Clone sizes are given selectively: once, few, many, or a class where the clone is expanded.

TRBJ1-1,.,TRBD1,TRBV6-5,CASKGQGGTEAFF
TRBJ2-2,.,.,TRBV5-1,CASSPAAGEGGELFF
TRBJ1-2,.,.,TRBV5-4,CASSPWATSNYGYTF
TRBJ1-5,.,.,TRBV29-1,CSASDNNQPQHF
TRBJ1-1,.,.,TRBV3-1/TRBV3-2,CASTQRGARNTEAFF
TRBJ2-3,.,TRBD1,TRBV5-1,CASSLPGQSTDTQYF
TRBJ2-1,once,TRBD2,TRBV9,CASSVDGSGRVTYNEQFF
TRBJ1-2,few,.,TRBV7-2,CASSLVSGEVGYGYTF
TRBJ2-4,.,.,TRBV21-1,CASSILAGAFAKNIQYF
TRBJ2-3,.,TRBD2,TRBV29-1,CSVLTSGGPDTQYF
TRBJ1-2,.,.,TRBV6-2/TRBV6-3,CASSTPGYGYTF
TRBJ1-2,once,TRBD1,TRBV9,CASSHDTGVKSGGYTF
TRBJ2-7,.,TRBD1,TRBV6-6,CASSRTPGTGVKSLYEQYF
TRBJ1-2,.,.,TRBV7-9,CASSLKGVVGAGYTF
TRBJ1-2,.,.,TRBV6-2/TRBV6-3,CASSDGRHGDYGYTF
TRBJ1-5,.,TRBD1,TRBV5-6,CASSRQGFQPQHF
TRBJ1-1,once,.,TRBV4-3,CASSQRGSEAFF
TRBJ2-3,.,TRBD2,TRBV9,CASKRTLAGITDTQYF
TRBJ2-1,.,.,TRBV7-3,CASSSQGGDEQFF
TRBJ2-1,few,.,TRBV7-3,CASSNDPGHPGEQFF
TRBJ1-5,.,TRBD1,TRBV4-3,CASSQDDRGLSNQPQHF
TRBJ2-7,.,TRBD2,TRBV18,CASSPGGLDSYEQYF
TRBJ1-2,.,TRBD1,TRBV27,CASSLRGTGLGYGYTF
TRBJ1-2,.,.,TRBV5-1,CASSLRTGNNYGYTF
TRBJ1-6,few,TRBD1,TRBV7-2,CASSPEGRGNSPLHF
TRBJ2-1,.,TRBD2,TRBV30,CAWSGPRGDEQFF
TRBJ1-2,.,.,TRBV29-1,CSVVSGIYGYTF
TRBJ2-1,.,.,TRBV11-3,CASNRDSYNEQFF
TRBJ1-1,.,.,TRBV5-4,CASSLRDGTEAFF
TRBJ1-2,once,TRBD1,TRBV18,CASSLGQGGGYTF
TRBJ1-2,.,.,TRBV19,CASSSTMTLTRGYTF
TRBJ1-4,.,.,TRBV4-1,CASSPRLGGIGVGEKLFF
TRBJ1-2,.,.,TRBV29-1,CSVFRAYGYTF
TRBJ1-1,.,.,TRBV30,CAWSVMGPNTEAFF
TRBJ2-7,.,.,TRBV3-1/TRBV3-2,CASSQVGTAGAVRVSREQYF
TRBJ1-1,few,.,TRBV7-9,CASSLALVMNTEAFF
TRBJ2-6,.,.,TRBV6-5,CASSYSGPLGANVLTF
TRBJ2-2,.,.,TRBV5-1,CASSLTVTGELFF
TRBJ2-7,.,TRBD2,TRBV24-1,CATSFSGRWDEQYF
TRBJ2-5,.,.,TRBV19,CASSIVPYQETQYF
TRBJ1-2,.,TRBD1,TRBV19,CASSIGYSPTGNYGYTF
TRBJ1-1,.,.,TRBV7-2,CASSTHGGVSTEAFF
TRBJ1-6,once,.,TRBV7-9,CASSLRLGQNSPLHF
TRBJ2-4,.,TRBD1,TRBV7-9,CASSSLLGGNIGAKNIQYF
TRBJ2-1,.,TRBD2,TRBV7-2,CASSLAPSGSYNEQFF
TRBJ2-5,.,TRBD1,TRBV11-3,CASSPGQGRETQYF